This T cell receptor (beta chain) derives from a study of T-cell reconstitution after alpha-beta-depleted transplantation in children. General observations from the study: Reported findings indicate that, about two months after transplant, alpha-beta T cells came from several hundred expanded clones, which were derived from non-depleted graft cells.

Unique molecular identifiers tagged the TCRbeta library. TCRdb ran MiXCR on the PCR reads and lists one entry per CDR3 protein. The data hold approximately 500,000 distinct CDR3 sequences, with roughly 27% observed a single time. V was pared by 4 bases and J by 0 bases, with 15 bases between. From germline, CDR1 is SGHRS and CDR2 YFSETQ. This CDR3 region has 16 residues. A note on this clonotype: Its specificity is unknown.

The receptor was derived from a boy under three years old with Wiskott-Aldrich syndrome, due to receive a stem cell transplant. This chain joins TRBV5-1 and TRBJ2-3; TRBD1 might be the D (5 bases). This specimen consisted of PBMCs, obtained before TCRalphabeta/CD19-depleted stem cell transplant. CDR3 amino acids: CASSVRQRTSTDTQYF. The DNA for the CDR3 is TGCGCCAGCAGCGTCCGACAGAGAACTAGCACAGATACGCAGTATTTT.